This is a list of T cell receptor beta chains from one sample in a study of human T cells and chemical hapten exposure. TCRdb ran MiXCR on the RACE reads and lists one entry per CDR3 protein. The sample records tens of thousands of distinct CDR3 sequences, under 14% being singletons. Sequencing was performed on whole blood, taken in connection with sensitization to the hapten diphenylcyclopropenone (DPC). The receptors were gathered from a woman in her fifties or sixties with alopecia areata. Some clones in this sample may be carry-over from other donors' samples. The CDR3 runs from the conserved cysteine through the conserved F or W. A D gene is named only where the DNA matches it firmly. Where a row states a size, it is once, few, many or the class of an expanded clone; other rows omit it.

CSVEGGMGETQYF | TGCAGCGTAGAGGGGGGGATGGGAGAGACCCAGTACTTC | NA | TRBV29-1 | 13 | TRBJ2-5 | NA
CASSLGEGAAYEQYF | TGTGCCAGCAGCTTGGGAGAGGGGGCAGCCTACGAGCAGTACTTC | NA | TRBV5-6 | 15 | TRBJ2-7 | TRBD1
CASSPELAGELFF | TGTGCCAGCAGCCCCGAGTTAGCCGGGGAGCTGTTTTTT | many | TRBV11-3 | 13 | TRBJ2-2 | NA
CASSYDRGSGNTIYF | TGTGCCAGCAGCTACGACAGGGGCTCTGGAAACACCATATATTTT | few | TRBV3-1 | 15 | TRBJ1-3 | TRBD1
CSVDRAGGQETQYF | TGCAGCGTTGACAGAGCGGGAGGGCAAGAGACCCAGTACTTC | NA | TRBV29-1 | 14 | TRBJ2-5 | TRBD2
CASSPDGLGNTIYF | TGTGCCAGTAGCCCCGACGGTCTGGGAAACACCATATATTTT | few | TRBV19 | 14 | TRBJ1-3 | NA
CASSWGGAGASYEQYF | TGTGCCAGCAGTTGGGGTGGAGCGGGAGCGTCCTACGAGCAGTACTTC | few | TRBV27 | 16 | TRBJ2-7 | TRBD2
CASSLELVLGEQFF | TGTGCCAGCAGCTTAGAGCTAGTACTGGGTGAGCAGTTCTTC | NA | TRBV7-2 | 14 | TRBJ2-1 | NA
CASSHLTRGMGGYTF | TGTGCCAGCAGCCACCTCACCAGGGGAATGGGTGGCTACACCTTC | NA | TRBV7-6 | 15 | TRBJ1-2 | NA
CASSDLAGASGELFF | TGTGCCAGCAGCGACCTAGCGGGAGCGAGCGGGGAGCTGTTTTTT | many | TRBV9 | 15 | TRBJ2-2 | TRBD2
CASRPTGQSNQPQHF | TGTGCCAGCAGGCCAACAGGGCAAAGCAATCAGCCCCAGCATTTT | NA | TRBV12-3/TRBV12-4 | 15 | TRBJ1-5 | NA
CASSPRGGQGWEQFF | TGTGCCAGCAGCCCCCGGGGGGGCCAGGGGTGGGAGCAGTTCTTC | few | TRBV5-8 | 15 | TRBJ2-1 | TRBD2
CASSVRTASSYEQYF | TGTGCCAGCAGTGTACGGACAGCCTCCTCCTACGAGCAGTACTTC | few | TRBV6-1 | 15 | TRBJ2-7 | NA
CASSLVLMGMETQYF | TGTGCTAGCAGCTTAGTCTTAATGGGGATGGAGACCCAGTACTTC | many | TRBV7-7 | 15 | TRBJ2-5 | NA
CASSVGGAGNTIYF | TGTGCCAGCAGCGTAGGTGGGGCTGGAAACACCATATATTTT | many | TRBV9 | 14 | TRBJ1-3 | NA
CAISEFKSSYEQYF | TGTGCCATCAGTGAATTTAAGAGCTCCTACGAGCAGTACTTC | few | TRBV10-3 | 14 | TRBJ2-7 | NA
CASRGIGETQYF | TGTGCCAGCAGGGGGATCGGGGAGACCCAGTACTTC | NA | TRBV2 | 12 | TRBJ2-5 | NA
CSVEDPIRLEAFF | TGCAGCGTTGAAGATCCGATAAGGCTTGAAGCTTTCTTT | NA | TRBV29-1 | 13 | TRBJ1-1 | NA
CASRTSGTSGELFF | TGTGCCAGCAGGACTAGCGGAACCTCCGGGGAGCTGTTTTTT | many | TRBV28 | 14 | TRBJ2-2 | TRBD2
CASRGTSGFYNEQFF | TGTGCCAGCAGGGGGACTAGCGGGTTTTACAATGAGCAGTTCTTC | many | TRBV2 | 15 | TRBJ2-1 | TRBD2
CASSSNNEQFF | TGTGCCAGCAGCTCCAACAATGAGCAGTTCTTC | few | TRBV7-9 | 11 | TRBJ2-1 | NA
CASSIVRSYEQYF | TGTGCCAGCAGTATAGTAAGGTCCTACGAGCAGTACTTC | NA | TRBV12-3/TRBV12-4 | 13 | TRBJ2-7 | NA
CASSSPLVPGVNIQYF | TGTGCCAGCAGTTCCCCCTTAGTCCCCGGGGTAAACATTCAGTACTTC | many | TRBV11-2 | 16 | TRBJ2-4 | NA
CASSRVAGELFF | TGTGCCAGCAGCCGGGTAGCCGGGGAGCTGTTTTTT | many | TRBV7-2 | 12 | TRBJ2-2 | NA